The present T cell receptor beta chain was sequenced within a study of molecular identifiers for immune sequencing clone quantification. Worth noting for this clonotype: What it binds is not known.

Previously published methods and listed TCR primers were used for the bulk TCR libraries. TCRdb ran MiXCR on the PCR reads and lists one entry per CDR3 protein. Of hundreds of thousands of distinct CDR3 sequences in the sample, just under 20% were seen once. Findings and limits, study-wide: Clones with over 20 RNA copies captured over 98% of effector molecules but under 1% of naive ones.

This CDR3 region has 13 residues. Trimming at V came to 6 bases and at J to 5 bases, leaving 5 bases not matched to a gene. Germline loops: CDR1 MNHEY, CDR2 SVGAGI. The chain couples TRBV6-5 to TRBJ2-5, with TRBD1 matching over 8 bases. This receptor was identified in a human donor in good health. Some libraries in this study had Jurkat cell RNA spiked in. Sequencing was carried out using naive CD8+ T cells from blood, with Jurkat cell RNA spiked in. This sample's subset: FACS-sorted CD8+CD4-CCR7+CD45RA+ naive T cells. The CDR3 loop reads CASSQGAKETQYF. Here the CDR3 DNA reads TGTGCCAGCAGCCAGGGGGCGAAGGAGACCCAGTACTTC.